This TCR beta chain was identified in a study of tumor-infiltrating lymphocytes in oesophageal squamous cell carcinoma. This clonotype was seen repeatedly, ten times or more. TCRdb recomputed calls from the PCR reads with MiXCR, one row per CDR3 protein. In the table there are about 10,000 distinct CDR3 sequences, 55% to 75% of which are singletons. The CDR3 loop spans 15 amino acids. Germline CDR1 and CDR2: SEHNR and FQNEAQ (reference sequence). V was clipped by 5 bases and J by 2 bases, with 14 bases between them. V is TRBV7-9 and J is TRBJ2-3, with D perhaps given as TRBD1 or TRBD2 (5 bases each). This sequence originates from a female donor with esophageal squamous cell carcinoma. The specimen sequenced was esophageal tumor tissue. Written as DNA, the CDR3 is TGTGCCAGCAGCCTCTTTCGGGGCTTCACAGATACGCAGTATTTT. Its protein is CASSLFRGFTDTQYF.